The text below deals with one T cell receptor beta chain. The antigen is undetermined. The sample belongs to a study of T cell repertoires in cytomegalovirus infection. Germline loops: CDR1 SNHLY, CDR2 FYNNEI. This CDR3 comprises 15 residues. V was cut by 8 bases and J by 7 bases, with 20 bases left in between. Each CDR3 protein gets one entry after TCRdb re-called the reads with MiXCR. The sample lists 550,000 to 850,000 distinct CDR3 sequences; roughly a third were seen once. The starting material was cultured PBMCs, obtained from culture after CMV antigen stimulation. The TCR was taken from a human donor in good health (CMV status not recorded). Some clones in this sample may be carry-over from other donors' samples. The chain employs TRBV2 and TRBJ1-4, with D tentatively TRBD1 (5 bases). This chain's CDR3 is CASGEERGGGEKLFF. CDR3 nucleotides: TGTGCCAGCGGGGAGGAGAGGGGCGGAGGTGAAAAACTGTTTTTT.